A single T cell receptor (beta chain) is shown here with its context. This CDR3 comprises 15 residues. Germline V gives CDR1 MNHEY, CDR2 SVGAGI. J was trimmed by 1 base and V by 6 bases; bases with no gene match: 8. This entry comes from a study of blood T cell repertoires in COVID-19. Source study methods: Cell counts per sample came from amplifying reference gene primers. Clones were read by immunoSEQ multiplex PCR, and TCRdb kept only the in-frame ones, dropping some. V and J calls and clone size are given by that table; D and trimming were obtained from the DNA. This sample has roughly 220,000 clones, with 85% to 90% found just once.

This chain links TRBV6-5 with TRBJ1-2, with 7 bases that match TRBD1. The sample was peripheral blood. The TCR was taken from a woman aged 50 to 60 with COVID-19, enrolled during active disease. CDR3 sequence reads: CASRRSTGHNYGYTF. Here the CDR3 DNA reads TGTGCCAGCAGACGCTCGACAGGGCATAACTATGGCTACACCTTC.